This TCR beta chain was captured in a study of identifying expanded T cells in peripheral blood. General study results and limits: Two-week clone count variance significantly increased as total template count grew. Over approximately two and four weeks, about 15 and 18 clones changed, versus 1.2 between replicates.

Produced via immunoSEQ multiplex PCR; TCRdb's table is partial and in-frame only. The profile shows about 90,000 clones, about 85% of them singletons. As for this clone: The antigen is unknown.

The sample was blood. The receptor was isolated from a person between 18 and 75 years old in good health.

The CDR3 loop is CAWSVSGGADTQYF. As DNA, the CDR3 is TGTGCCTGGAGTGTAAGCGGGGGGGCAGATACGCAGTATTTT. The chain employs TRBV30 and TRBJ2-3; 10 bases line up with TRBD2. The CDR3 spans 14 residues. Trimming removed 0 bases from V and 4 bases from J; junction bases left unmatched: 1. The germline gives CDR1 GTSNPN, CDR2 SVGIG (reference sequence).